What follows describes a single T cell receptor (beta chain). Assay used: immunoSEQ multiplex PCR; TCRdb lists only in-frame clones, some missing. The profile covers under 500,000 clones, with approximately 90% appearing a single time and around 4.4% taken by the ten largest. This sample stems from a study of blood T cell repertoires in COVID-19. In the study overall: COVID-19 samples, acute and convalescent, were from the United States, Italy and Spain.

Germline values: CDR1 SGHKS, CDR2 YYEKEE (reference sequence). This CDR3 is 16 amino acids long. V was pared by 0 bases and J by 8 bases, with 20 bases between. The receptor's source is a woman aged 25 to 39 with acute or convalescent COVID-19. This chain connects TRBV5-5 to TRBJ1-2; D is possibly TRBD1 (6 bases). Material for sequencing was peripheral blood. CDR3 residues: CASSLGATGNIRGYTF. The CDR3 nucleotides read TGTGCCAGCAGCTTGGGGGCCACAGGGAACATTCGGGGCTACACCTTC. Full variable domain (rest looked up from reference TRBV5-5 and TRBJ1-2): DAGVTQSPTHLIKTRGQQVTLRCSPISGHKSVSWYQQVLGQGPQFIFQYYEKEERGRGNFPDRFSARQFPNYSSELNVNALLLGDSALYLCASSLGATGNIRGYTFGSGTRLTVV.